This paragraph covers one T cell receptor beta chain sequence. Its target is not known. PCR employed 60 Vbeta and 13 Jbeta primers. The method was immunoSEQ multiplex PCR; TCRdb's version includes in-frame clones alone and lacks a portion of them. The table shows approximately 100,000 clones, with roughly 77% occurring only once. The sample comes from a study of cytomegalovirus exposure and HLA in healthy donors. Study-wide context: Assignment to the Caucasian-associated ancestry cluster applied to more than 75% of the approximately 390 genotyped donors.

Study conclusions and caveats: An analysis done earlier found most TCR beta V segments productive about 90% or about 30% of the time. Cytomegalovirus association was listed for about 150 TCR beta chains. HLA allele associations emerged for roughly 17,000 TCR beta sequences in a later analysis, at 0.05 false discovery rate.

V lost 4 bases, J lost 3 bases, and 2 bases stayed unmatched. Germline CDR1 ENHRY, CDR2 SYGVKD. The CDR3 loop spans 14 amino acids. The receptor's source is a man aged 35 to 55 in good health and CMV-seronegative. The gene calls are TRBV10-3 and TRBJ2-7, with 11 bases aligning to TRBD1. Material: PBMCs. CDR3: CAISVGQGVYEQYF. The CDR3 bases are TGTGCCATCAGTGTGGGACAGGGGGTCTACGAGCAGTACTTC.